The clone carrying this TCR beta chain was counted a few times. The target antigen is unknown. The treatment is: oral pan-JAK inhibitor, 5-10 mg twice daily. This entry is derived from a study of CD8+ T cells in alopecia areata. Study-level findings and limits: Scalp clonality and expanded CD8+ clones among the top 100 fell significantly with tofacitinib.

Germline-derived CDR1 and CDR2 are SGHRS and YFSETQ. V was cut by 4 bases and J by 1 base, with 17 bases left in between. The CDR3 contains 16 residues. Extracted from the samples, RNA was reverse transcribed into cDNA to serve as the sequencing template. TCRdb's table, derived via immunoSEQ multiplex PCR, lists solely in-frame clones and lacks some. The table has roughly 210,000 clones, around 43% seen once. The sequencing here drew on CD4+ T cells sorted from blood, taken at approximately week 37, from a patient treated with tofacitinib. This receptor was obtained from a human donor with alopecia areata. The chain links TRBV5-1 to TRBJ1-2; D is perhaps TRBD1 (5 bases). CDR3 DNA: TGCGCCAGCAGCGCCGGGACCGGGACTTATAACTATGGCTACACCTTC. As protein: CASSAGTGTYNYGYTF.